This TCR beta chain was recovered during a study of T cells in women clearing cervical HPV infection (dated by TCRdb to the late 2010s). About the full investigation: Cases were roughly 23 women with histologically confirmed HPV16-related CIN3 or worse, including a couple of invasive cancers. The controls were fewer than 30 women whose single incident HPV16 infection cleared within 12 months with no development of precancer or cancer. Blood from cases was collected at the visit at which the lesion was first identified, whereas blood from controls was collected once infection was no longer detected. For cases, the median interval between lesion detection and blood sampling was more than 130 days, with an interquartile range of roughly 85 to 220 days. HLA typing was available for only a few women, so HLA type could not be excluded as a confounder. The exploratory proof-of-principle case-control study was nested within the Guanacaste HPV Natural History Study in Costa Rica and compared TCR repertoires across cervical HPV16 outcomes. Cases and controls were matched on year of sample collection and on age within five years. Cases had a median age of approximately 32 years compared with about 40 for controls, and baseline characteristics showed no significant differences between the groups. The parent cohort enrolled 10,000 or so women aged 18 or older in Guanacaste, Costa Rica, during about 1993 to 1995 and followed them for six to eight years. Five blinded duplicates per group were added as quality controls, giving 60 or so samples: approximately 50 participants and roughly 10 replicates. Study-wide conclusions, independent of this receptor: CIN3+ cases had significantly higher TCR repertoire richness than controls across sequencing depths, but evenness did not differ between the groups. TRBV6-7 relative abundance was lower in cases than in controls (roughly 0.12% versus 0.17%; Bonferroni P = 0.0008). Because T-cell numbers per sample were unknown, differences in richness could reflect varying T-cell content rather than repertoire biology. The cross-sectional design could not show whether associations preceded infection or resulted from it; effector/memory subsets and HPV-specific T cells were not isolated. Cases were distinguished from controls with an estimated AUC of roughly 0.79 by random forest classifiers combining richness and V gene abundances.

Every participant had a single incident cervical HPV16 infection, and prevalent HPV16 infections were excluded. Cervical HPV DNA was detected by MY09/MY11 PCR and genotyped by dot-blot hybridization. Roughly 14 mL of heparinized blood was centrifuged, after which the buffy coat was aliquoted, frozen at -30 degrees C, and then stored at -80 degrees C. Genomic DNA was extracted from buffy coat specimens using QIAGEN kits. The immunoSEQ assay used multiplex PCR to amplify TCR beta CDR3 regions from an average of roughly 1.2 ug of genomic DNA per sample. The assay corrected primer bias using a complete synthetic TCR repertoire to establish an amplification baseline. The amplicons were sequenced on the Illumina platform. In the authors' own workflow: Sequence errors were corrected by clustering with frequency ratios and a modified nearest-neighbor algorithm, and the sequences were then analyzed in the immunoSEQ Analyzer using IMGT gene definitions. At each rarefaction depth, TCR richness and evenness were averaged over 20 rarefaction repeats, and samples with fewer sequences than the depth were excluded. Wilcoxon rank sum tests with FDR correction were used to compare relative abundances of V, D and J genes between the groups. An intraclass correlation of roughly 96% for TCR richness and an average of about 80% across over 65 gene segments were obtained from the blinded duplicates. The table comes from immuneACCESS by way of TCRdb, which keeps in-frame sequences with V and J called. Part of the clones is missing from these tables; in studies checked, under half for an unresolved V gene and the rest for unknown reasons. D and trimming were read from the DNA, whereas the V and J calls and clone size are those reported in that table. For this sample, the table gives about 23,000 clones. Together, the top ten hold over 7.5% of the sample.

Regarding this clone: Its antigen has not been determined. Read sequence stops 3 residues before the CDR3 end, and the germline J gene provides the missing end.

The germline V and J ends show losses of 4 bases and 1 base respectively, and no gene match explains 11 bases of the junction. CDR1 and CDR2 (SGHDN, FVKESK) derive from the germline V gene. From cysteine to phenylalanine, the CDR3 is 17 amino acids long. Of the CDR3's DNA, 42 bases were read; they are in frame from base 1. This sequence uses TRBV14 and TRBJ1-1; 8 nucleotides in the junction match TRBD1. Sequencing was done on a sample of blood buffy coat. The receptor was derived from a woman between 18 and 75 years old with a cervical HPV16 infection that either progressed to CIN3+ or cleared (not recorded which). The CDR3 region has the sequence CASSLMSGGLPNTEAFF. The CDR3 DNA, read in part, is TGTGCCAGCAGCCTTATGTCAGGGGGCTTACCGAACACTGAA.